A single sample gave rise to the 27 T cell receptor beta chains below, sequenced in a study of cytomegalovirus exposure and HLA in healthy donors. The PCR was carried out with 60 Vbeta primers and 13 Jbeta primers. This table comes from immunoSEQ multiplex PCR, and its TCRdb copy is limited to in-frame clones, with some not included. This sample yields around 130,000 clones, of which around 73% are seen a single time; approximately 1.2% belongs to the top ten. The sequencing input was PBMCs. These receptors all stem from a man aged 45-60 years in good health and CMV-seronegative.

The chain uses TRBV28 and TRBJ2-5; 7 positions agree with TRBD2. Germline lookup yields CDR1 MDHEN and CDR2 SYDVKM. The CDR3 covers 14 residues. J gave up 2 bases and V 7 bases, and 7 bases lay outside the gene matches. In DNA form, the CDR3 reads TGTGCCAGCACCCTGGGGGGGGATCAAGAGACCCAGTACTTC. Protein product: CASTLGGDQETQYF.

As to this clone: The sample carries other DNA sequences with the same CDR3. This rearrangement joins TRBV19 to TRBJ1-1; D is perhaps TRBD1 (6 bases). Trimming cost V 6 bases and J 5 bases, with 10 bases left between them. The CDR3 covers 12 residues. From germline, CDR1 is LNHDA and CDR2 SQIVND (reference sequence). CDR3: CASRPQGTEAFF. The CDR3 DNA is TGTGCCAGTAGACCCCAGGGGACTGAAGCTTTCTTT.

This clone is a singleton in its sample. The chain uses TRBV10-1 and TRBJ2-3; the D gene is possibly TRBD1 (6 bases). Germline CDR1 reads WNHNN; CDR2 reads SYGVQD (reference sequence). The CDR3 has 14 residues. The ends were cut back, 2 bases at V and 2 bases at J, with 8 bases in the middle. CDR3 loop: CASSEGQYTDTQYF. CDR3 bases: TGCGCCAGCAGTGAGGGACAGTACACAGATACGCAGTATTTT.

This clone was seen a handful of times. The chain carries TRBV10-3 and TRBJ2-7; perhaps TRBD2 as D (6 bases). This CDR3 comprises 16 residues. Between the trimmed V and J ends, which lost 3 bases and 0 bases, there was a span of 15 bases. Germline V CDR1 and CDR2: ENHRY, SYGVKD. In DNA, the CDR3 is TGTGCCATCAGTGATATTAGTGGGACTTCCTCCTACGAGCAGTACTTC. Encoded protein: CAISDISGTSSYEQYF.

This clone was seen only once. The chain carries TRBV19 and TRBJ2-2; D is unresolved. CDR1 is LNHDA and CDR2 is SQIVND in the germline V gene (reference sequence). The V and J ends lost 4 bases and 0 bases respectively, with 3 bases between them. The CDR3 covers 13 residues. CDR3 sequence reads: CASSTSNTGELFF. DNA for the CDR3: TGTGCCAGTAGTACATCGAACACCGGGGAGCTGTTTTTT.

This clone was seen a single time. The chain carries TRBV18 and TRBJ2-4; 8 nucleotides align to TRBD1. V dropped 3 bases and J dropped 0; count of bases not matched to a gene: 4. CDR3 length: 16 amino acids. Germline V gene sequence: CDR1 KGHSH, CDR2 LQKENI. The chain's CDR3 is CASSPQGAIAKNIQYF. CDR3 DNA: TGTGCCAGCTCACCCCAGGGGGCCATAGCCAAAAACATTCAGTACTTC.

V usage is TRBV2 and J usage is TRBJ1-5; TRBD1 is a possible D gene (5 bases). Germline-derived CDR1 and CDR2 are SNHLY and FYNNEI. The V end lost 3 bases, the J end lost 4 bases, and 16 bases lay between the germline ends. The CDR3 runs to 16 residues. CDR3 sequence (DNA): TGTGCCAGCAGTGACTCCCTCTCCAGGGTAAATCAGCCCCAGCATTTT. Protein sequence: CASSDSLSRVNQPQHF.

A few counts support this clone. This chain joins TRBV7-2 and TRBJ1-6; 9 nucleotides match TRBD1. The germline V gene encodes CDR1 SGHTA and CDR2 FQGNSA. The CDR3 covers 14 residues. J lost 15 bases, V lost 2 bases, and 8 bases had no gene match. Written as DNA, the CDR3 is TGTGCCAGCAGCTTAATGGGACAGGGATCATTCCTCCACTTT. Its translation is CASSLMGQGSFLHF.

V gene TRBV28 combines with J gene TRBJ1-3; TRBD1 matches 8 bases. Germline V gives CDR1 MDHEN, CDR2 SYDVKM. V lost 5 bases to trimming and J lost 4 bases; unmatched junction nucleotides: 7. This CDR3 spans 15 amino acids. The CDR3 region is CASSPPGGRGNTIYF. The DNA for the CDR3 is TGTGCCAGCAGTCCCCCAGGGGGCCGGGGAAACACCATATATTTT. The full variable domain, in which reference TRBV28 and TRBJ1-3 provide the parts outside the CDR3, is DVKVTQSSRYLVKRTGEKVFLECVQDMDHENMFWYRQDPGLGLRLIYFSYDVKMKEKGDIPEGYSVSREKKERFSLILESASTNQTSMYLCASSPPGGRGNTIYFGEGSWLTVV.

The chain recombines TRBV7-9 with TRBJ1-1; 11 bases are shared with TRBD1. This CDR3 spans 16 amino acids. Germline assignment: CDR1 SEHNR and CDR2 FQNEAQ (reference sequence). After removal of 4 bases from V and 4 bases from J, the junction contained 8 bases not matched to a gene. CDR3 sequence: CASSSTGTGGFTEAFF. The CDR3 bases are TGTGCCAGCAGCTCTACCGGGACAGGGGGTTTCACTGAAGCTTTCTTT. The variable domain in full, completed from reference TRBV7-9 and TRBJ1-1, reads DTGVSQNPRHKITKRGQNVTFRCDPISEHNRLYWYRQTLGQGPEFLTYFQNEAQLEKSRLLSDRFSAERPKGSFSTLEIQRTEQGDSAMYLCASSSTGTGGFTEAFFGQGTRLTVV.

This chain connects TRBV7-2 to TRBJ2-3; 7 bases align to TRBD1. The germline gives CDR1 SGHTA, CDR2 FQGNSA. Trimming at V came to 1 base and at J to 5 bases, leaving 3 bases not matched to a gene. The CDR3 is 14 amino acids. The CDR3 loop reads CASSLVYRGDTQYF. The CDR3 DNA reads TGTGCCAGCAGCTTAGTGTACAGGGGAGATACGCAGTATTTT.

This chain connects TRBV7-2 to TRBJ2-3; 10 bases line up with TRBD1. The J segment lost 1 base and the V segment lost 3 bases, leaving 10 bases of the junction unmatched. The CDR3 consists of 18 residues. Germline assignment: CDR1 SGHTA and CDR2 FQGNSA. CDR3: CASSFLMDRGIGTDTQYF. In DNA, the CDR3 is TGTGCCAGCAGCTTTCTGATGGACAGGGGGATTGGCACAGATACGCAGTATTTT. Using reference TRBV7-2 and TRBJ2-3 for the parts outside the CDR3, the full variable domain is GAGVSQSPSNKVTEKGKDVELRCDPISGHTALYWYRQSLGQGLEFLIYFQGNSAPDKSGLPSDRFSAERTGGSVSTLTIQRTQQEDSAVYLCASSFLMDRGIGTDTQYFGPGTRLTVL.

The J gene is TRBJ1-1, the V gene TRBV28; TRBD1 matches at 7 bases. With V trimmed by 6 bases and J by 10 bases, 8 bases remained unmatched. Germline loops: CDR1 MDHEN, CDR2 SYDVKM. The length of the CDR3 is 12 residues. The CDR3: CASRSQGKGAFF. The CDR3, as DNA: TGTGCCAGCAGGTCACAGGGGAAGGGAGCTTTCTTT.

The CDR3 DNA is TGCGCCAGCAGCCAAGGGACTAGCGGGAGTAATGAGCAGTTCTTC. Amino acids: CASSQGTSGSNEQFF. This sequence joins TRBV4-1 and TRBJ2-1; TRBD2 aligns across 13 bases. This CDR3 has 15 amino acids. V was clipped by 1 base and J by 7 bases; unmatched bases: 1. Looked up from germline, CDR1 is MGHRA and CDR2 is YSYEKL.

The sample holds one count of this clone. The V gene is TRBV5-1, the J gene TRBJ2-1, with 8 bases lining up with TRBD2. The germline gives CDR1 SGHRS, CDR2 YFSETQ. Trimming took 0 bases from V and 7 from J; bases not matched to a gene: 9. CDR3 length equals 16 residues. Written as DNA, the CDR3 is TGCGCCAGCAGCTTGGATGTTGCGGGAGGAGATAATGAGCAGTTCTTC. Its translation: CASSLDVAGGDNEQFF.

This clone has only one observation. The chain uses TRBV28 and TRBJ2-7, with D tentatively TRBD2 (5 bases). The CDR3 runs to 15 residues. Deletions cut 7 bases from V and 3 bases from J, with 19 bases between. Germline V gene sequence: CDR1 MDHEN, CDR2 SYDVKM. For the CDR3, the DNA is TGTGCCAGCACCCATGGTGGGAGCCGAGGCTACGAGCAGTACTTC. Amino acids: CASTHGGSRGYEQYF.

The V call is TRBV11-3, the J call TRBJ2-1; TRBD2 matches 8 bases. V was clipped by 0 bases and J by 7 bases; unmatched bases: 8. Germline V gives CDR1 SGHNT, CDR2 YENEEA. The CDR3 is made up of 16 amino acids. CDR3 protein: CASSLDPGGPRNEQFF. The CDR3 bases are TGTGCCAGCAGCTTAGACCCGGGAGGGCCGAGGAATGAGCAGTTCTTC.

V is TRBV19 and J is TRBJ2-3, with 9 nucleotides matching TRBD2. The germline V gene has CDR1 LNHDA and CDR2 SQIVND (reference sequence). With 5 bases clipped from V and 4 bases from J, the junction kept 4 bases outside the gene matches. The CDR3 length is 14 residues. Here the CDR3 reads CASSVSGSADTQYF. CDR3 in DNA: TGTGCCAGTAGTGTTAGCGGGAGTGCAGATACGCAGTATTTT.

The chain carries TRBV28 and TRBJ2-3; D is unresolved. Looked up from germline, CDR1 is MDHEN and CDR2 is SYDVKM. Between the trimmed V and J ends, which lost 3 bases and 0 bases, there was a span of 10 bases. This CDR3 comprises 15 residues. CDR3 region: CASSFTGTSTDTQYF. The CDR3 DNA sequence: TGTGCCAGCAGTTTTACGGGTACTAGCACAGATACGCAGTATTTT.

V is TRBV11-1 and J is TRBJ2-3; 9 positions agree with TRBD2. V shed 10 bases, J shed 5 bases, and the junction held 10 bases outside the gene matches. CDR1 is SGHAT, CDR2 FQDESV, per germline (reference sequence). The CDR3 sequence is 14 residues long. CDR3 DNA: TGTGCCATCGCGGCGGGAGGGCCTCTAGATACGCAGTATTTT. Residues: CAIAAGGPLDTQYF.

This clone was picked up a small number of times. The rearrangement joins TRBV6-4 to TRBJ2-1; D is undetermined. The CDR3 totals 13 residues. Trimming took 8 bases from V and 8 from J, leaving 16 bases between them. Germline V CDR1 and CDR2: MRHNA, SNTAGT. The CDR3 DNA is TGTGCCAGCCTCTGGCCCCTGAGCGATGAGCAGTTCTTC. Its translation: CASLWPLSDEQFF.

This clone was observed a few times. CDR3 in amino acids: CASKGQGNQPQHF. CDR3 sequence (DNA): TGTGCCAGCAAGGGACAGGGAAATCAGCCCCAGCATTTT. The chain carries TRBV6-1 and TRBJ1-5; 9 nucleotides match TRBD1. Germline V gene sequence: CDR1 MNHNS, CDR2 SASEGT. This CDR3 is built from 13 residues. Trimming at V came to 7 bases and at J to 4 bases, leaving 2 bases not matched to a gene.

This clone has only a few counts. The junction departs from germline at one end; a sequencing error may be responsible. The chain carries TRBV5-4 and TRBJ1-2; 7 bases fit TRBD1. The CDR3 spans 14 residues. Germline CDR1 is SGHNT and CDR2 is YYREEE (reference sequence). The CDR3: CASSLGDSSMATPF. The CDR3 region has the DNA TGTGCCAGCAGCTTGGGGGACAGCTCTATGGCTACGCCCTTC. The variable domain in full, completed from reference TRBV5-4 and TRBJ1-2, reads ETGVTQSPTHLIKTRGQQVTLRCSSQSGHNTVSWYQQALGQGPQFIFQYYREEENGRGNFPPRFSGLQFPNYSSELNVNALELDDSALYLCASSLGDSSMATPFGSGTRLTVV.

The chain joins TRBV4-3 to TRBJ1-3; D perhaps matches TRBD1 (6 bases). The germline V and J ends were trimmed by 2 bases and 0 bases, with 17 bases remaining between them. Per germline, CDR1 LGHNA and CDR2 YSLEER. This CDR3 has 18 amino acids. The CDR3 DNA reads TGCGCCAGCAGCCAATACATGTACGGACAGAGCTCTGGAAACACCATATATTTT. It encodes CASSQYMYGQSSGNTIYF.

As DNA, the CDR3 is TGTGCCAGCAGCTTAGTGGCTACGCAGTATTTT. Amino acids: CASSLVATQYF. The rearrangement joins TRBV11-3 to TRBJ2-3, with D uncertain. With 1 base removed from V and 8 bases from J, the gap between germline ends came to 4 bases. Per the germline V gene, CDR1 is SGHNT and CDR2 is YENEEA. This CDR3 has 11 amino acids.

The gene calls are TRBV7-2 and TRBJ2-5, with D possibly matching TRBD1 (5 bases). Germline-derived CDR1 and CDR2 are SGHTA and FQGNSA. The germline V and J ends were trimmed by 2 bases and 5 bases, with 9 bases remaining between them. The CDR3 has 13 amino acids. DNA of the CDR3: TGTGCCAGCAGCTTAATTGGGGCTGAGACCCAGTACTTC. Translating gives CASSLIGAETQYF.

This rearrangement joins TRBV28 to TRBJ1-4; D gene unclear. This CDR3 region has 16 residues. V was clipped by 6 bases and J by 4 bases, with 18 bases between them. The germline gives CDR1 MDHEN, CDR2 SYDVKM. CDR3 bases: TGTGCCAGCAGCCTCTACGAGACTGGGTATAATGAAAAACTGTTTTTT. It specifies CASSLYETGYNEKLFF.